This T cell receptor (beta chain) was identified in a study of T cell repertoires in ileal Crohn's disease. Overall study: Surgery for a complication: stricturing in about 61%, penetrating in approximately 40%. About half received postoperative treatment, approximately 12 with thiopurines and 15 to 20 anti-TNF. Study-wide points: Active smokers at surgery had more clonal expansions than non-smokers. Endoscopic recurrence occurred in every patient whose clonality exceeded 26.8%.

Germline lookup yields CDR1 SGHAT and CDR2 FQNNGV. V shed 1 base and J shed 5 bases, with 8 bases lying between them. The CDR3 contains 13 residues. Comment on this clone: What it binds is unknown.

TCRdb's table, derived via immunoSEQ multiplex PCR, lists solely in-frame clones and lacks some. The sample has 13,000 to 15,000 clones; around 82% are singletons. The sample was ileal tissue. The chain links TRBV11-2 to TRBJ1-1; D ambiguous. This clonotype originated in an adult with Crohn's disease. CDR3 in amino acids: CASSLAGRTEAFF. In nucleotides, the CDR3 is TGTGCCAGCAGCTTAGCGGGGAGGACTGAAGCTTTCTTT. Drawing the rest from reference TRBV11-2 and TRBJ1-1, the complete variable domain is EAGVAQSPRYKIIEKRQSVAFWCNPISGHATLYWYQQILGQGPKLLIQFQNNGVVDDSQLPKDRFSAERLKGVDSTLKIQPAKLEDSAVYLCASSLAGRTEAFFGQGTRLTVV.